This TCR beta chain is from a study of technical replicates of blood from a handful of donors. This CDR3 has 11 amino acids. Germline V gene lookup returns CDR1 SQVTM and CDR2 ANQGSEA. V lost 7 bases and J lost 1, with 4 bases in between. This table comes from immunoSEQ multiplex PCR, and its TCRdb copy is limited to in-frame clones, with some not included. In the table there are under 90,000 clones, 95% to 98% of which are singletons. The specimen sequenced was T cells isolated from PBMCs. The chain is built from TRBV29-1 and TRBJ2-2; D gene uncertain. This receptor was obtained from a human donor in good health. The CDR3 region has the DNA TGCAGCGCCGGGAACACCGGGGAGCTGTTTTTT. Translation: CSAGNTGELFF.